The 19 T cell receptor beta chains listed next were all sequenced from one sample in a study of T cell changes during pregnancy in multiple sclerosis. Assay: immunoSEQ multiplex PCR; the TCRdb copy retains only in-frame clones and omits some. The sample consists of fewer than 70,000 clones, 92% of them appearing once. The specimen comprised peripheral blood, sampled in the second trimester of pregnancy. These receptors were obtained from a female donor in good health, enrolled as a control in a pregnancy study.

This chain joins TRBV30 and TRBJ2-1; the D gene is possibly TRBD2 (5 bases). The CDR3 extends over 13 amino acids. V was cut by 3 bases and J by 10 bases, with 16 bases left in between. Germline V gene sequence: CDR1 GTSNPN, CDR2 SVGIG (reference sequence). CDR3 nucleotides: TGTGCCTGGAGCCGAAACGACGGACTGGAGCAGTTCTTC. Translation gives CAWSRNDGLEQFF.

The table lists this clone with a count of one. V and J are TRBV30 and TRBJ1-5; D is uncertain. CDR1 is GTSNPN and CDR2 is SVGIG in the germline V gene (reference sequence). The V gene lost 4 bases and the J gene lost 2 bases, with 9 bases spanning the gap. This CDR3 contains 13 residues. DNA of the CDR3: TGTGCCTGGAACTTCGGTGGCAATCAGCCCCAGCATTTT. This encodes CAWNFGGNQPQHF.

V is TRBV5-1 and J is TRBJ2-7; 7 bases are a match to TRBD2. The CDR3 length is 15 residues. From germline, CDR1 is SGHRS and CDR2 YFSETQ. V trimming: 0 bases; J trimming: 2 bases; junction bases outside the gene matches: 5. CDR3 DNA sequence: TGCGCCAGCAGCTTGGTAGGCGGGGGTGCCTACGAGCAGTACTTC. It translates to CASSLVGGGAYEQYF. Full variable domain (remainder filled in from reference TRBV5-1 and TRBJ2-7): KAGVTQTPRYLIKTRGQQVTLSCSPISGHRSVSWYQQTPGQGLQFLFEYFSETQRNKGNFPGRFSGRQFSNSRSEMNVSTLELGDSALYLCASSLVGGGAYEQYFGPGTRLTVT.

V and J are TRBV7-8 and TRBJ2-6; maybe TRBD1 (6 bases). The CDR3 has 14 residues. Germline loops: CDR1 SGHVS, CDR2 FQNEAQ. V was clipped by 3 bases and J by 13 bases, with 16 bases between them. The CDR3 DNA reads TGTGCCAGCAGCTTTGGACAGTCCCTCACGGTCCTGACTTTC. Encoded protein: CASSFGQSLTVLTF.

This sequence joins TRBV25-1 and TRBJ1-1; D is uncertain. This CDR3 has 13 amino acids. The V gene's germline CDR1 is MGHDK and CDR2 SYGVNS. The V end lost 6 bases, the J end lost 1 base, and 9 bases lay between the germline ends. CDR3 in DNA: TGTGCCAGCAGAGTGGGAGCGAACACTGAAGCTTTCTTT. Translation gives CASRVGANTEAFF.

V usage is TRBV7-2 and J usage is TRBJ1-1; 7 positions match TRBD1. This CDR3 has 16 amino acids. Per the germline V gene, CDR1 is SGHTA and CDR2 is FQGNSA. The J segment lost 1 base and the V segment lost 3 bases, leaving 8 bases of the junction unmatched. In DNA form, the CDR3 reads TGTGCCAGCAGCTTGTGGACAGGAGGAACGAACACTGAAGCTTTCTTT. Its protein is CASSLWTGGTNTEAFF. Complete variable domain (other parts from reference TRBV7-2 and TRBJ1-1): GAGVSQSPSNKVTEKGKDVELRCDPISGHTALYWYRQSLGQGLEFLIYFQGNSAPDKSGLPSDRFSAERTGGSVSTLTIQRTQQEDSAVYLCASSLWTGGTNTEAFFGQGTRLTVV.

The CDR3 DNA reads as TGTGCCAGCGGATACAGAGTGAATTCACCCCTCCACTTT. It encodes CASGYRVNSPLHF. This sequence joins TRBV2 and TRBJ1-6; D gene unclear. CDR1 is SNHLY and CDR2 is FYNNEI in the germline V gene. CDR3 length: 13 amino acids. With 8 bases removed from V and 7 bases from J, the gap between germline ends came to 12 bases.

The V and J genes are TRBV9 and TRBJ1-4, with D uncertain. In germline, CDR1 is SGDLS, CDR2 YYNGEE. Trimming took off 3 bases at V and 0 bases at J, with 15 bases between the two ends. The CDR3 sequence is 17 residues long. The chain's CDR3 is CASSETPFRATNEKLFF. The CDR3 DNA follows: TGTGCCAGCAGCGAGACACCGTTTAGAGCAACTAATGAAAAACTGTTTTTT.

The chain recombines TRBV27 with TRBJ2-3, with 8 bases identical to TRBD2. The CDR3 spans 15 residues. Germline V gene sequence: CDR1 MNHEY, CDR2 SMNVEV (reference sequence). The ends lost 7 bases at V and 4 bases at J; junction bases unmatched: 10. CDR3 bases: TGTGCCAGCAAAGAGTACGGGGGGGGTTCAGATACGCAGTATTTT. Its translation: CASKEYGGGSDTQYF.

This clone has only one observation. The rearrangement uses TRBV4-3 and TRBJ1-2; a weak D match, TRBD1 (5 bases). Trimming took off 0 bases at V and 5 bases at J, with 10 bases between the two ends. The CDR3 consists of 14 residues. CDR1 and CDR2 (germline): LGHNA, YSLEER. The CDR3 spells CASSQEGQGYGYTF. The DNA of the CDR3 is TGCGCCAGCAGCCAAGAAGGGCAGGGATATGGCTACACCTTC.

The chain uses TRBV19 and TRBJ1-5; TRBD1 agrees at 9 bases. Germline CDR1 LNHDA, CDR2 SQIVND (reference sequence). V was pared by 9 bases and J by 3 bases, with 6 bases of the junction left unmatched. CDR3 length: 14 residues. This CDR3 is CASRTGAINQPQHF. CDR3 nucleotide sequence: TGTGCCAGCAGGACAGGGGCGATCAATCAGCCCCAGCATTTT.

The V gene is TRBV11-2, the J gene TRBJ2-2, with a weak D call TRBD1 (6 bases). Trimming removed 1 base at V and 4 bases at J, with 22 bases between. The CDR3 spans 19 residues. The germline V gene has CDR1 SGHAT and CDR2 FQNNGV. CDR3 region: CASSLGWGPFGSVTGELFF. In nucleotides, the CDR3 is TGTGCCAGCAGCTTAGGTTGGGGGCCCTTCGGGTCTGTCACCGGGGAGCTGTTTTTT. The whole variable domain, remainder taken from reference TRBV11-2 and TRBJ2-2, is EAGVAQSPRYKIIEKRQSVAFWCNPISGHATLYWYQQILGQGPKLLIQFQNNGVVDDSQLPKDRFSAERLKGVDSTLKIQPAKLEDSAVYLCASSLGWGPFGSVTGELFFGEGSRLTVL.

CDR3 residues: CASSKVRLAGFYEQYF. The CDR3 nucleotides are TGTGCCAGCAGCAAAGTCCGACTAGCGGGGTTTTACGAGCAGTACTTC. The gene calls are TRBV11-2 and TRBJ2-7; 11 nucleotides align to TRBD2. The CDR3 loop spans 16 amino acids. CDR1 SGHAT and CDR2 FQNNGV come from the germline V gene. V dropped 5 bases and J dropped 4; count of bases not matched to a gene: 10.

This clone is a singleton in its sample. The genes are TRBV16 and TRBJ2-7; D is perhaps TRBD1 or TRBD2 (5 bases each). V was clipped by 4 bases and J by 3 bases, with 13 bases between them. The CDR3 runs to 14 residues. Germline values: CDR1 KGHSY, CDR2 FQNENV. The CDR3 reads CASSPSGQNYEQYF. For the CDR3, the DNA is TGTGCCAGCAGCCCATCGGGGCAAAACTACGAGCAGTACTTC.

V usage is TRBV28 and J usage is TRBJ2-5; TRBD2 aligns across 11 bases. The CDR3 is 14 residues long. CDR1 and CDR2 from the germline V gene are MDHEN and SYDVKM. After removal of 10 bases from V and 1 base from J, the junction contained 5 bases not matched to a gene. DNA of the CDR3: TGTGCCACCCGGACTAGCGGGCTCCAAGAGACCCAGTACTTC. Residues: CATRTSGLQETQYF.

This clone appeared once. V gene TRBV25-1 combines with J gene TRBJ2-7; 8 bases are shared with TRBD1. This CDR3 spans 14 amino acids. Germline CDR1 MGHDK, CDR2 SYGVNS. The ends lost 4 bases at V and 4 bases at J; junction bases unmatched: 6. In DNA form, the CDR3 reads TGTGCCAGCAGTGCACGGCAGGGGGCATACGAGCAGTACTTC. Its translation is CASSARQGAYEQYF.

This sequence joins TRBV28 and TRBJ2-1, with 7 bases that match TRBD2. V shed 8 bases and J 6 bases; nucleotides not matched to a gene: 13. This CDR3 has 15 amino acids. Germline CDR1 MDHEN, CDR2 SYDVKM. Written as DNA, the CDR3 is TGTGCCAGCGGAATGTTAAGCGGGATCCTCAATGAGCAGTTCTTC. Amino acid sequence: CASGMLSGILNEQFF.

This sequence joins TRBV7-9 and TRBJ2-1; the D is unclear. Trimming took off 5 bases at V and 1 base at J, with 12 bases between the two ends. The CDR3 runs 15 residues. Germline V CDR1 and CDR2: SEHNR, FQNEAQ (reference sequence). The CDR3 sequence: CASSQIPPSYNEQFF. The CDR3 bases are TGTGCCAGCAGCCAGATCCCTCCATCCTACAATGAGCAGTTCTTC.

The chain recombines TRBV6-1 with TRBJ2-5; tentative D call: TRBD2 (6 bases). The CDR3 runs 17 residues. Germline values: CDR1 MNHNS, CDR2 SASEGT. Trimming took 4 bases from V and 1 from J, leaving 19 bases between them. CDR3 in DNA: TGTGCCAGCAGTGTGCGGGCCCGTGGCGGGGCCCAAGAGACCCAGTACTTC. Encoded protein: CASSVRARGGAQETQYF.